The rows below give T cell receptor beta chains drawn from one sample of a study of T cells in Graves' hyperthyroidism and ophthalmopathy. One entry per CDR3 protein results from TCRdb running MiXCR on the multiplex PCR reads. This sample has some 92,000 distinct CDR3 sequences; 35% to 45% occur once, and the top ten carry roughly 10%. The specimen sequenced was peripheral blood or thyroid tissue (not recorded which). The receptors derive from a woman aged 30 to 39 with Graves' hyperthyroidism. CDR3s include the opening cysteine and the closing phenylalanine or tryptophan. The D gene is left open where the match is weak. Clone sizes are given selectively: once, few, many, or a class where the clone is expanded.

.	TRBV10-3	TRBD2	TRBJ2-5	TGTGCCAGCTCGAGGGGACTAGCGGGAGGGGTCGGGGAGACCCAGTACTTC	CASSRGLAGGVGETQYF
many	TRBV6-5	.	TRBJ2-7	TGTGCCAGCAGTCCCCTGAGGGGGAGAGACCACGAGCAGTACTTC	CASSPLRGRDHEQYF
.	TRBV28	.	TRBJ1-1	TGTGCCAACAGTAGCCCAGGGCTGAACACTGAAGCTTTCTTT	CANSSPGLNTEAFF
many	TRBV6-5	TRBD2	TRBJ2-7	TGTGCCAGCAGTTACTCCGGGACTAGCGACTACGAGCAGTACTTC	CASSYSGTSDYEQYF
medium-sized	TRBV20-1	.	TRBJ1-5	TGCAGTGCGGCGACAGGCAATCAGCCCCAGCATTTT	CSAATGNQPQHF
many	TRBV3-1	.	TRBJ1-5	TGTGCCAGCAGCCAACAGACCGGGATAGGGCCCCAGCATTTT	CASSQQTGIGPQHF
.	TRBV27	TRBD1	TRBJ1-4	TGTGCCAGCAGTTTCAGGGGGGGTAGTGAAAAACTGTTTTTT	CASSFRGGSEKLFF
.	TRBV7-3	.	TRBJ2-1	TGTGCCAGCAGCCCAACGATCAGCTCCTACAATGAGCAGTTCTTC	CASSPTISSYNEQFF
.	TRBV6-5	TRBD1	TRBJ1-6	TGTGCCAGCAGTTTCTTAGGGGGCCCACCCAGCTCCTATAATTCACCCCTCCACTTT	CASSFLGGPPSSYNSPLHF
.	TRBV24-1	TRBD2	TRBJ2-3	TGTGCCACCAGTGATTTCGGGCGGGAGAATGAGGATACGCGGTATTTT	CATSDFGRENEDTRYF
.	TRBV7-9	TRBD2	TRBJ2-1	TGTGCCAGCAGCCCAACTAGCGGTTACAATGAGCAGTTCTTC	CASSPTSGYNEQFF
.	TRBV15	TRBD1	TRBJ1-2	TGTGCCACCAGCAGCCGAGGGACAGCTAGCTATGGCTACACCTTC	CATSSRGTASYGYTF
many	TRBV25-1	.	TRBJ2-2	TGTGCCAGCAGTGAATACGGCGAAGGCACCGGGGAGCTGTTTTTT	CASSEYGEGTGELFF
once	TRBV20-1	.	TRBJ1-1	TGCAGTGTCACCCGTGGGCAAGGAGCTTTCTTT	CSVTRGQGAFF
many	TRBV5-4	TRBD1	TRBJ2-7	TGTGCCAGCAGCCACGGACAGGGAAGGGACGAGCAGTACTTC	CASSHGQGRDEQYF
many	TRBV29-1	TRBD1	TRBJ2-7	TGCAGCGTACGTATCGGGACAGCGAGCTACGAGCAGTACTTC	CSVRIGTASYEQYF
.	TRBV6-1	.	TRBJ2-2	TGTGCCATCAGGGAGGGGTCACAGGGGACCGGGGAGCTGTTTTTT	CAIREGSQGTGELFF
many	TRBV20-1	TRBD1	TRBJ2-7	TGCAGTGCTACCCCGATTGACAGGGGAAGCTACGAGCAGTACTTC	CSATPIDRGSYEQYF
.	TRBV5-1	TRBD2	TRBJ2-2	TGCGCCAGCAGCGTGGGACTAGCGGGAACCGGGGAGCTGTTTTTT	CASSVGLAGTGELFF
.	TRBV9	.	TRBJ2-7	TGTGCCAGCAGCGGACCAGGGGCATCTTACTTC	CASSGPGASYF
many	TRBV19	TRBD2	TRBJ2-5	TGTGCCAGTTCTTTTGCGGGGGGCGTTCAAGAGACCCAGTACTTC	CASSFAGGVQETQYF
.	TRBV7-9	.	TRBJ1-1	TGTGCCAGCAGCCCCCTGGGAGGAAACGCTGAAGCTTTCTTT	CASSPLGGNAEAFF